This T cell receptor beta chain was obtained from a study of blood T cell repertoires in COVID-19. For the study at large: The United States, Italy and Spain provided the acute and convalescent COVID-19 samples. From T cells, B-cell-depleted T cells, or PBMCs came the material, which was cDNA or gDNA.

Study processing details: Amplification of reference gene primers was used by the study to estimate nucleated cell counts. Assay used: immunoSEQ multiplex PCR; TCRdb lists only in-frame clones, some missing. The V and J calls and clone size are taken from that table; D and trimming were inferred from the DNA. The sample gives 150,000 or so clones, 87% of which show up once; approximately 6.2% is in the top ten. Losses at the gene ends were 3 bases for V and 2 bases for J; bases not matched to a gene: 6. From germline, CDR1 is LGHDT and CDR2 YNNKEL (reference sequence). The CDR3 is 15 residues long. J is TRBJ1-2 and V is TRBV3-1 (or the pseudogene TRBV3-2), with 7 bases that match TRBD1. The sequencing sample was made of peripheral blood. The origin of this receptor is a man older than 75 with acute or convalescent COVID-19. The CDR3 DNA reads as TGTGCCAGCAGCCAGATACAGGGGTGGAACTATGGCTACACCTTC. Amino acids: CASSQIQGWNYGYTF.